The clone carrying this TCR beta chain came up a few times. Its antigen is unidentified. These data are taken from a study of T-cell memory formation after mild COVID-19. On the study more broadly: Across donors, TCR clusters were largely donor specific. Study-level points and caveats: Among contracting clones, CD4+ were mainly CM/EM and CD8+ enriched in EMRA.

TCR alpha and TCR beta cDNA libraries with sample barcodes and UMIs came from 5'RACE using constant-segment primers. TCRdb reprocessed the 5' RACE reads with MiXCR, giving one entry per CDR3 protein. The sample records 89,000 or so distinct CDR3 sequences, around 13% being singletons. Germline V gives CDR1 MGHRA, CDR2 YSYEKL. V was pared by 0 bases and J by 4 bases, with 10 bases between. This CDR3 has 14 residues. The receptor comes from a young man who had mild COVID-19 (a few samples of this study predate the infection). Cell type and time point are not known. The V call is TRBV4-1, the J call TRBJ2-7; D unclear. The sample taken for sequencing was PBMCs or a T cell subset sorted from them (not recorded which). CDR3 coding DNA: TGCGCCAGCAGCCAAGATCTAGTACAGTACGAGCAGTACTTC. It codes for CASSQDLVQYEQYF.